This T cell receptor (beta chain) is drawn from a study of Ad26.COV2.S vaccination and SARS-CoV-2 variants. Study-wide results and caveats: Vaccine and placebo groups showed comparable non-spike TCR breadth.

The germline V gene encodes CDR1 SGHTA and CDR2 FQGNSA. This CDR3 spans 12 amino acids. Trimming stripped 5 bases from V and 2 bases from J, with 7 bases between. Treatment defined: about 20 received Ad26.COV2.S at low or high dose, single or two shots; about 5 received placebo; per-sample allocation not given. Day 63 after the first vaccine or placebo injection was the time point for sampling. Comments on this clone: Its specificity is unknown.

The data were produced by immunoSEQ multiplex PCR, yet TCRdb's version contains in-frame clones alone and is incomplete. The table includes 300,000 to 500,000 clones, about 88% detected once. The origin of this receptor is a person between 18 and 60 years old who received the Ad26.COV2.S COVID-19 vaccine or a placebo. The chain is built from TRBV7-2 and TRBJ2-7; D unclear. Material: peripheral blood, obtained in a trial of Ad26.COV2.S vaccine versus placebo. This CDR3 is CASSHNTYEQYF. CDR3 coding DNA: TGTGCCAGCAGCCATAATACCTACGAGCAGTACTTC.